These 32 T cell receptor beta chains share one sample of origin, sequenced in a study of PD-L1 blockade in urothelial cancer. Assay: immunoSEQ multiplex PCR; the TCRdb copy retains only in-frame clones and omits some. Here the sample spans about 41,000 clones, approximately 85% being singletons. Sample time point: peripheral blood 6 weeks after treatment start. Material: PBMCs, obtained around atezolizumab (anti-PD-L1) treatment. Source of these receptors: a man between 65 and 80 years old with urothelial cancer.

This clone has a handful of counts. The CDR3: CASSVSVGQIPNYGYTF. The CDR3 DNA is TGTGCCAGCAGCGTATCTGTTGGGCAGATCCCTAACTATGGCTACACCTTC. The V call is TRBV9, the J call TRBJ1-2, with D hard to call. Germline V CDR1 and CDR2: SGDLS, YYNGEE. The CDR3 consists of 17 residues. V lost 1 base to trimming and J lost 0 bases, with 16 bases between them.

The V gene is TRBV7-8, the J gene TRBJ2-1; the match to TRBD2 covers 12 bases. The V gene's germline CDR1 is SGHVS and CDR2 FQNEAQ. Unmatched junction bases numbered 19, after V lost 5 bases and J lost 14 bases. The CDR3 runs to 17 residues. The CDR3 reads CASSPPLRLAGAKREFF. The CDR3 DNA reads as TGTGCCAGCAGCCCCCCCCTCCGACTAGCGGGAGCAAAACGGGAGTTCTTC.

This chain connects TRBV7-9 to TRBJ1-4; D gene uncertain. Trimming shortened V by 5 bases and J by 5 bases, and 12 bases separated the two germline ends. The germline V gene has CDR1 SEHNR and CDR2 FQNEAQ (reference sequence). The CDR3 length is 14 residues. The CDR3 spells CASSIQDRNEKLFF. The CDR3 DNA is TGTGCCAGCAGCATTCAGGATCGAAATGAAAAACTGTTTTTT.

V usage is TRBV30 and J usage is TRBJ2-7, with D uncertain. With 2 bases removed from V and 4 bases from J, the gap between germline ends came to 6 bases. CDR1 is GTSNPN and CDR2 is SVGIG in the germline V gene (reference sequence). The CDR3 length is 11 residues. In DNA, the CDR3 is TGTGCCTGGAGTTCCCGGTACGAGCAGTACTTC. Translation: CAWSSRYEQYF.

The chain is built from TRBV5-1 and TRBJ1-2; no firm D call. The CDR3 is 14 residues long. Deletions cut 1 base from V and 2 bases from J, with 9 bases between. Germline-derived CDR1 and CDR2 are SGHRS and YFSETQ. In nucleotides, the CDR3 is TGCGCCAGCAGCTTGTCAGGCGCGAACTATGGCTACACCTTC. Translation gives CASSLSGANYGYTF.

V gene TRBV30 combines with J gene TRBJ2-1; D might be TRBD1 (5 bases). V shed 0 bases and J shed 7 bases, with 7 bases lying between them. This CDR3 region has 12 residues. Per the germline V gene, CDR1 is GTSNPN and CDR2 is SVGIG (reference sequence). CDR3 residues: CAWSVQANEQFF. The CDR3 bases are TGTGCCTGGAGTGTACAGGCAAATGAGCAGTTCTTC.

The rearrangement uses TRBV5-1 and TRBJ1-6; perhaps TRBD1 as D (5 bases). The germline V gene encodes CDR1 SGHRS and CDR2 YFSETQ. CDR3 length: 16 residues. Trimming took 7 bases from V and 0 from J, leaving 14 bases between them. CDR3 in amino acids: CASPAPDSSYNSPLHF. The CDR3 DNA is TGCGCCAGCCCCGCCCCCGACAGCTCCTATAATTCACCCCTCCACTTT.

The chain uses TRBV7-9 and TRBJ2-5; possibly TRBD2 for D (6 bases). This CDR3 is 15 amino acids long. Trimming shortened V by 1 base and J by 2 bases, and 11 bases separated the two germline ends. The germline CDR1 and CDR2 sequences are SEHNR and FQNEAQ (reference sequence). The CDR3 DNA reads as TGTGCCAGCAGCTTAGGCGGGACGCTACAAGAGACCCAGTACTTC. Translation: CASSLGGTLQETQYF.

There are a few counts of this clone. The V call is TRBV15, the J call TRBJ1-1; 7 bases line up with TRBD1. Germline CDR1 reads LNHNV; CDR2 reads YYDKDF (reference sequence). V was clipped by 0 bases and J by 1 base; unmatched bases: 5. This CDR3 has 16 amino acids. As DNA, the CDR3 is TGTGCCACCAGCAGAGACTCGGGACAGACGAACACTGAAGCTTTCTTT. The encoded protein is CATSRDSGQTNTEAFF.

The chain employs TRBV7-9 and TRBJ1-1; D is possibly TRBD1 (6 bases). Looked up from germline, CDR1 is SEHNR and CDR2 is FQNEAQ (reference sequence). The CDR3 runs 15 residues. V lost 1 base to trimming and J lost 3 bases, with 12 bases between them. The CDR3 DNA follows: TGTGCCAGCAGCTTAGGAGGGGGAGGGTACACTGAAGCTTTCTTT. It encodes CASSLGGGGYTEAFF.

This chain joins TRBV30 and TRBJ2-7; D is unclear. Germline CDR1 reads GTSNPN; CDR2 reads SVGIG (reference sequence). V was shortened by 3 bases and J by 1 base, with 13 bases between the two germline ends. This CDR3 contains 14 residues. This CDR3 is CAWRLRSPSYEQYF. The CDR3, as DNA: TGTGCCTGGAGACTTCGGAGCCCTTCCTACGAGCAGTACTTC.

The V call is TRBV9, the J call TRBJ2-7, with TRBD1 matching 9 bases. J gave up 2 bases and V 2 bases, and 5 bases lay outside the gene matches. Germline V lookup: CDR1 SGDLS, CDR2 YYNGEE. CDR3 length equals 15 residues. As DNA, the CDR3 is TGTGCCAGCAGCGTGAGTACAGGGGGCGCCTACGAGCAGTACTTC. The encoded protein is CASSVSTGGAYEQYF.

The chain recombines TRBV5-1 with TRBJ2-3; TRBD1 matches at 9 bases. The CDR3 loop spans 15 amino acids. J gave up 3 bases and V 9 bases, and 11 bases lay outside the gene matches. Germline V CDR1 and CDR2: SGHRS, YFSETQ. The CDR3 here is CATTRTGESTDTQYF. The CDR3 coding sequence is TGCGCCACCACTAGGACAGGGGAGTCGACAGATACGCAGTATTTT.

In DNA, the CDR3 is TGTGCCAGCAGCCAAGACAGGTACACAGATACGCAGTATTTT. This codes for CASSQDRYTDTQYF. This chain connects TRBV7-2 to TRBJ2-3, with D perhaps TRBD1 (6 bases). Germline CDR1 and CDR2: SGHTA and FQGNSA. V lost 5 bases and J 2 bases, leaving 11 bases between the germline ends. CDR3 length: 14 amino acids.

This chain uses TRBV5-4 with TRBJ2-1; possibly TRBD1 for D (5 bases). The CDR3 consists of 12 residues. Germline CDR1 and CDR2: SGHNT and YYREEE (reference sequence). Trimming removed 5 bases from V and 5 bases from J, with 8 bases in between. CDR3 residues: CASRQDHNEQFF. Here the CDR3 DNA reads TGTGCCAGCAGACAGGACCACAATGAGCAGTTCTTC.

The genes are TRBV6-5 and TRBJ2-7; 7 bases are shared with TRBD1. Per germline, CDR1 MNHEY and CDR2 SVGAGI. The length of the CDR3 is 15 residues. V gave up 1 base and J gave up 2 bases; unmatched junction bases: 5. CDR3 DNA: TGTGCCAGCAGTTACTTCGGGACAGCAGCCTACGAGCAGTACTTC. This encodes CASSYFGTAAYEQYF.

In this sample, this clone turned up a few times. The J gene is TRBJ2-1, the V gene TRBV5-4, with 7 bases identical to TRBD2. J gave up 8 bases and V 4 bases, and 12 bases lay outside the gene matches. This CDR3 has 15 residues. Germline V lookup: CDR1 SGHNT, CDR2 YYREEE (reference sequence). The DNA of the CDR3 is TGTGCCAGCAGCCCCATTGAGGGCGGGAGAGATGAGCAGTTCTTC. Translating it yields CASSPIEGGRDEQFF. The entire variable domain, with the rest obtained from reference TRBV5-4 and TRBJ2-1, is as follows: ETGVTQSPTHLIKTRGQQVTLRCSSQSGHNTVSWYQQALGQGPQFIFQYYREEENGRGNFPPRFSGLQFPNYSSELNVNALELDDSALYLCASSPIEGGRDEQFFGPGTRLTVL.

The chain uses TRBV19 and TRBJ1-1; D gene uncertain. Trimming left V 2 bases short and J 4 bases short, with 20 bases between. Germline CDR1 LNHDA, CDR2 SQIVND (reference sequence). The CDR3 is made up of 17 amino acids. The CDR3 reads CASSIYGVGVLSTEAFF. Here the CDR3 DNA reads TGTGCCAGTAGTATATACGGGGTAGGTGTTTTGAGCACTGAAGCTTTCTTT. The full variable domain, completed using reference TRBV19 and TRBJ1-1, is DGGITQSPKYLFRKEGQNVTLSCEQNLNHDAMYWYRQDPGQGLRLIYYSQIVNDFQKGDIAEGYSVSREKKESFPLTVTSAQKNPTAFYLCASSIYGVGVLSTEAFFGQGTRLTVV.

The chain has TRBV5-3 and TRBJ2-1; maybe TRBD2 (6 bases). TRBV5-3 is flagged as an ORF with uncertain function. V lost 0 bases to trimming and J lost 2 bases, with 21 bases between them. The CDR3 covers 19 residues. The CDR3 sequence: CARSLALLPREKPYNEQFF. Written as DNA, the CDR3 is TGTGCCAGAAGCTTGGCCCTTTTGCCCCGGGAGAAGCCCTACAATGAGCAGTTCTTC.

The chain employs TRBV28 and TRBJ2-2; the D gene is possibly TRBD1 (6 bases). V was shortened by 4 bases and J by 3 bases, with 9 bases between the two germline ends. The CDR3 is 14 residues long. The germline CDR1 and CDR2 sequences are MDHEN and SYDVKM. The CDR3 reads CASSWGLDTGELFF. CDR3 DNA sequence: TGTGCCAGCAGTTGGGGGCTGGACACCGGGGAGCTGTTTTTT.

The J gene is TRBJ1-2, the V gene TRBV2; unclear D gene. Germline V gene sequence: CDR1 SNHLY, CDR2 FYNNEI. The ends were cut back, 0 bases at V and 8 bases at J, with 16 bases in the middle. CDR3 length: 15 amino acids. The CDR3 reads CASSEALLLAGGYTF. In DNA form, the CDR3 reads TGTGCCAGCAGTGAAGCGCTTCTACTCGCGGGAGGCTACACCTTC. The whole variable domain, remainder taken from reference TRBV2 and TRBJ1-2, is EPEVTQTPSHQVTQMGQEVILRCVPISNHLYFYWYRQILGQKVEFLVSFYNNEISEKSEIFDDQFSVERPDGSNFTLKIRSTKLEDSAMYFCASSEALLLAGGYTFGSGTRLTVV.

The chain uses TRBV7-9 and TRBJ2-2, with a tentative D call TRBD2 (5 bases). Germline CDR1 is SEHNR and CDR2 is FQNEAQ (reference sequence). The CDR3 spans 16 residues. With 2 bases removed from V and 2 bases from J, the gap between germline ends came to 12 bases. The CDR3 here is CASSLNAGINTGELFF. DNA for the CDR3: TGTGCCAGCAGCTTAAACGCCGGGATTAACACCGGGGAGCTGTTTTTT.

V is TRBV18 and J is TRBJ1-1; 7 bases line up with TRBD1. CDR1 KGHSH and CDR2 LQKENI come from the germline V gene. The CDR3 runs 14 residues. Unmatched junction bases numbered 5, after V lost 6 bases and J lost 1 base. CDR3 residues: CASSRNRGNTEAFF. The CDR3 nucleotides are TGTGCCAGCTCTCGAAACAGGGGGAACACTGAAGCTTTCTTT.

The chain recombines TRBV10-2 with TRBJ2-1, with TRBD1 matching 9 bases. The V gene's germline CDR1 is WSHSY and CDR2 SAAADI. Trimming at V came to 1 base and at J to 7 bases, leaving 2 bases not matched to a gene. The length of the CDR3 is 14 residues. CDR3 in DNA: TGCGCCAGCAGTGAGTGGACAGGGGAGAATGAGCAGTTCTTC. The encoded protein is CASSEWTGENEQFF.

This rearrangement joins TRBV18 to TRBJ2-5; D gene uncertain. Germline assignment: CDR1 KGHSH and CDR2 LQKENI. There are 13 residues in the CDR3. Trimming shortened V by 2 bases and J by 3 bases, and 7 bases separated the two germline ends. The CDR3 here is CASSPNREETQYF. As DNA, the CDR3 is TGTGCCAGCTCACCAAACAGAGAAGAGACCCAGTACTTC.

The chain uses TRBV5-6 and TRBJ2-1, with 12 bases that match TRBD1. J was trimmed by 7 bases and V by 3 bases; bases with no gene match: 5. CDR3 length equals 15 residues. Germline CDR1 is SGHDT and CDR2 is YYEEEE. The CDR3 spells CASSSGTGGGNEQFF. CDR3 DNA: TGTGCCAGCAGCTCCGGGACAGGGGGCGGGAATGAGCAGTTCTTC.

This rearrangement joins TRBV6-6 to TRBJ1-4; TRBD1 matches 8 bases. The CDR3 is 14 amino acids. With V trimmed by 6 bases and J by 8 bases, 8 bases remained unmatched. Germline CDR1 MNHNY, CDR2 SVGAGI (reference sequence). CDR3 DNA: TGTGCCAGCAGCTATCGGCGGACAGGGGAAAAACTGTTTTTT. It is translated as CASSYRRTGEKLFF.

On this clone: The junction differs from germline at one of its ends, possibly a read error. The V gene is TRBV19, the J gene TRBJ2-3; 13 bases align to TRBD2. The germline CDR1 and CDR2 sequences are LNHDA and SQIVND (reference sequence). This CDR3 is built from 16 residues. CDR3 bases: TGTGCCAGTAGTAGGACTAGCGGGGGTTTCACAGATACGCGGTATTTT. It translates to CASSRTSGGFTDTRYF.

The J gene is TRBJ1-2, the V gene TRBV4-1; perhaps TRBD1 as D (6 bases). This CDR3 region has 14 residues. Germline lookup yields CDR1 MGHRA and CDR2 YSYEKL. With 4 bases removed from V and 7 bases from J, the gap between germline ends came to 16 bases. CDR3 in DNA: TGCGCCAGCAGCCTGCTACAGGGCGACGGTGGCTACACCTTC. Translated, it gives CASSLLQGDGGYTF.

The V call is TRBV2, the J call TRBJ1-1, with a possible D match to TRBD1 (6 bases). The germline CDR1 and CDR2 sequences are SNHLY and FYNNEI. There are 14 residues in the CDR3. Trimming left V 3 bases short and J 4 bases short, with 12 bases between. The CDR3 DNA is TGTGCCAGCAGTGACTCCAGGGGTCGCACTGAAGCTTTCTTT. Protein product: CASSDSRGRTEAFF.

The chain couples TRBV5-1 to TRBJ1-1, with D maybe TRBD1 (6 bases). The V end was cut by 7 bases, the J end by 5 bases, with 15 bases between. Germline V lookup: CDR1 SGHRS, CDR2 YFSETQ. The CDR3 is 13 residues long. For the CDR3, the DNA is TGCGCCAGCGCCCCGGGGGGGGCTACTGAAGCTTTCTTT. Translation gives CASAPGGATEAFF.

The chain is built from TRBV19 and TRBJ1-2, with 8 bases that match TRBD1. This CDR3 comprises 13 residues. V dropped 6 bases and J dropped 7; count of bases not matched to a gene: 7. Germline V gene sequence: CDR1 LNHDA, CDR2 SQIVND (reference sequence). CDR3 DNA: TGTGCCAGTAGGCGAGGACAGGGAACTGGCTACACCTTC. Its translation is CASRRGQGTGYTF.